Below are 8 T cell receptor beta chains sequenced from a single sample in a study of shared clonotypes between healthy human individuals. Profiled with immunoSEQ multiplex PCR; TCRdb holds only in-frame clones, not every one. The sample yields hundreds of thousands of clones, about 95% seen once. CD45RO-negative, CCR7-positively selected cells formed the naive CD8 fraction, excluding terminally differentiated effector memory CD45RA+ cells. Sequenced sample: naive CD8+ T cells sorted from blood. The receptors were sampled from a woman in her twenties or thirties in good health.

A few counts support this clone. This chain links TRBV4-1 with TRBJ1-5; D perhaps matches TRBD1 (5 bases). Germline CDR1 MGHRA, CDR2 YSYEKL. V was cut by 5 bases and J by 2 bases, with 13 bases left in between. The CDR3 extends over 15 amino acids. The CDR3 loop is CASSYDSWGNQPQHF. The CDR3 nucleotides are TGCGCCAGCAGCTACGACAGTTGGGGCAATCAGCCCCAGCATTTT.

The chain uses TRBV28 and TRBJ2-3; the D gene is possibly TRBD1 (5 bases). Looked up from germline, CDR1 is MDHEN and CDR2 is SYDVKM. V shed 4 bases and J shed 1 base, with 24 bases lying between them. This CDR3 spans 19 amino acids. The CDR3 coding sequence is TGTGCCAGCAGTTCCCCCCTCCTCGACAGTGGTGAGGGCACAGATACGCAGTATTTT. Translating it yields CASSSPLLDSGEGTDTQYF.

The genes are TRBV29-1 and TRBJ2-3, with D uncertain. The length of the CDR3 is 15 residues. Trimming removed 0 bases from V and 5 bases from J, with 15 bases in between. From germline, CDR1 is SQVTM and CDR2 ANQGSEA. Here the CDR3 reads CSVEDLIRAEDTQYF. The CDR3 DNA is TGCAGCGTTGAAGATCTTATAAGGGCGGAAGATACGCAGTATTTT.

This rearrangement joins TRBV5-4 to TRBJ2-3, with 7 nucleotides matching TRBD2. The V and J ends lost 7 bases and 2 bases, in that order; junction bases with no gene match: 1. Germline CDR1 SGHNT, CDR2 YYREEE (reference sequence). The CDR3 runs 12 residues. The CDR3 region has the DNA TGTGCCAGCGGGAGGGCCACAGATACGCAGTATTTT. It codes for CASGRATDTQYF.

This chain joins TRBV7-8 and TRBJ2-7; D is possibly TRBD1 or TRBD2 (5 bases each). The germline V gene has CDR1 SGHVS and CDR2 FQNEAQ. The CDR3 sequence is 15 residues long. V was cut by 7 bases and J by 5 bases, with 21 bases left in between. This CDR3 reads CASIPPWDEGHEQYF. Written as DNA, the CDR3 is TGTGCCAGCATCCCCCCCTGGGACGAGGGACACGAGCAGTACTTC.

This chain's CDR3 is CASTPGTSGHNEQFF. CDR3 nucleotide sequence: TGTGCCAGCACTCCCGGGACTAGCGGCCACAATGAGCAGTTCTTC. The V and J genes are TRBV27 and TRBJ2-1, with 11 positions matching TRBD2. This CDR3 is 15 amino acids long. The ends lost 7 bases at V and 5 bases at J; junction bases unmatched: 7. The germline V gene has CDR1 MNHEY and CDR2 SMNVEV (reference sequence).

The DNA for the CDR3 is TGTGCCAGCAGCCCGCGGGAGGGTCGCACAGATACGCAGTATTTT. This sequence encodes CASSPREGRTDTQYF. This chain links TRBV13 with TRBJ2-3; 9 nucleotides line up with TRBD2. The CDR3 extends over 15 amino acids. The junction had 4 bases not matched to a gene; V was cut back by 5 bases and J by 1 base. Germline CDR1 is PRHDT and CDR2 is FYEKMQ (reference sequence). The variable domain in full, completed from reference TRBV13 and TRBJ2-3, reads AAGVIQSPRHLIKEKRETATLKCYPIPRHDTVYWYQQGPGQDPQFLISFYEKMQSDKGSIPDRFSAQQFSDYHSELNMSSLELGDSALYFCASSPREGRTDTQYFGPGTRLTVL.

The sample holds one count of this clone. The V and J genes are TRBV2 and TRBJ2-1, with D uncertain. Germline CDR1 is SNHLY and CDR2 is FYNNEI. The CDR3 has 12 residues. Deletions cut 2 bases from V and 8 bases from J, with 7 bases between. CDR3 sequence (DNA): TGTGCCAGCAGTGAATGGTCCCATGAGCAGTTCTTC. Translation: CASSEWSHEQFF.